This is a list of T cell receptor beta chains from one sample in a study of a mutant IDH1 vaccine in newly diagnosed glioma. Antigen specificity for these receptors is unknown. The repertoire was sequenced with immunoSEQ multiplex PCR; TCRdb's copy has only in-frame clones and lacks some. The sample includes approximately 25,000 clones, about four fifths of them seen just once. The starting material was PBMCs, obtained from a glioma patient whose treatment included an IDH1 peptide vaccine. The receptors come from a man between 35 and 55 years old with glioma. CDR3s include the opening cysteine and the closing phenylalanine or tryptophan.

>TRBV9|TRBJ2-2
CASSGQGEIGELFF
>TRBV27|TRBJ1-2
CASSLGTGGGYTF
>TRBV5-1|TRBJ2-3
CASSLAGSDTQYF
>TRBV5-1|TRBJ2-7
CASSLASSNYEQYF
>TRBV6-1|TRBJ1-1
CASSERPGKMWTEAFF
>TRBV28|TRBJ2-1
CASSSGAWGDEQFF
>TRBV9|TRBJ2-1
CASSVGLAGVGEQFF
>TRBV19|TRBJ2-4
CASSRGLAGGELAKNIQYF
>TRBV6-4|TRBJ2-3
CASSETHSTDTQYF
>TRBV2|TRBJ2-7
CASSEEGPYEQYF
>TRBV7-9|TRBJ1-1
CASSSGQNTEAFF
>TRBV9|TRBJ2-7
CASSPLSGGFSEQYF
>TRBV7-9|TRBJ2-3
CASSRLAGITDTQYF
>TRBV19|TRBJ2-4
CASSIAALNIQYF
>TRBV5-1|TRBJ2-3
CASRLGAAGADTQYF
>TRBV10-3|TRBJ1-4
CAIREEGAGEKLFF